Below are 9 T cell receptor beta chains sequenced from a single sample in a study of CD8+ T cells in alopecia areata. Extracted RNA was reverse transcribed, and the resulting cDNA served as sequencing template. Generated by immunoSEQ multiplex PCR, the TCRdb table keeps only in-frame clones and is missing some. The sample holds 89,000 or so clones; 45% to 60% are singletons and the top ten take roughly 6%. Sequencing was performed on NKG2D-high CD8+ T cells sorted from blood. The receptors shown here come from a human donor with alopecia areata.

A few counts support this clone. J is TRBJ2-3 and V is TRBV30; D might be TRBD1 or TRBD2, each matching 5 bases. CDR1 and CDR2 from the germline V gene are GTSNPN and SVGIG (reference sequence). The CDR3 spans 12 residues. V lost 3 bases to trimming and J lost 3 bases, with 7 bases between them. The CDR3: CAWRGTTDTQYF. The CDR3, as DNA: TGTGCCTGGAGGGGGACGACAGATACGCAGTATTTT.

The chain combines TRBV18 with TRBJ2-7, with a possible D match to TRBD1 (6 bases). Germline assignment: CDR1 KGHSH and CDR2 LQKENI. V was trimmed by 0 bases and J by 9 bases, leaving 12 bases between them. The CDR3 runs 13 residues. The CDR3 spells CASSPPVGAGQYF. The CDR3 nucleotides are TGTGCCAGCTCACCACCGGTGGGGGCCGGGCAGTACTTC.

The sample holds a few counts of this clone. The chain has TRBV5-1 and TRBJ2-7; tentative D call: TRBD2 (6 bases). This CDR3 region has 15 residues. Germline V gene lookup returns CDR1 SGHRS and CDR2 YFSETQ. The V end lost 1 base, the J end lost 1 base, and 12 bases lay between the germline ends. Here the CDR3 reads CASSLWSGDSYEQYF. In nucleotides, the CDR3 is TGCGCCAGCAGCTTGTGGTCGGGGGATTCCTACGAGCAGTACTTC.

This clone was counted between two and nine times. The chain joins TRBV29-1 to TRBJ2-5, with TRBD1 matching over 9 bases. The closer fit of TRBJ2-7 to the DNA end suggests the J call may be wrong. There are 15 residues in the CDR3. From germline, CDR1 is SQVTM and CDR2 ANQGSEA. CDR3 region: CSVVVVGTGIYEQYF. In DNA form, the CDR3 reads TGCAGCGTTGTGGTTGTAGGGACAGGGATCTACGAGCAGTACTTC.

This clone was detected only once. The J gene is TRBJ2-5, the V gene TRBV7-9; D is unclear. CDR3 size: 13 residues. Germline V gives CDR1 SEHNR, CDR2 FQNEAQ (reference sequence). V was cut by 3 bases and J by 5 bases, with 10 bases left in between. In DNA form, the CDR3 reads TGTGCCAGCAGCTTCCGGCTGGGGGAGACCCAGTACTTC. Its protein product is CASSFRLGETQYF.

The CDR3, as DNA: TGTGCCAGCAGCCAAGATGCGGACCTCTATCGGGAGACCCAGTACTTC. The encoded protein is CASSQDADLYRETQYF. The chain carries TRBV14 and TRBJ2-5; no clear D gene. Trimming pared 0 bases from V and 5 bases from J, leaving 16 bases between. The CDR3 runs to 16 residues. Germline CDR1 SGHDN, CDR2 FVKESK.

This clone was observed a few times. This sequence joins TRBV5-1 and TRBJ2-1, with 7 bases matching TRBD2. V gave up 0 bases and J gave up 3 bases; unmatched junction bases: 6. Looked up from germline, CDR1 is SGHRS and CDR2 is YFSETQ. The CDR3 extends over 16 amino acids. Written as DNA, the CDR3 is TGCGCCAGCAGCTTGGGCCTAGCGGTTCTCTACAATGAGCAGTTCTTC. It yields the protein CASSLGLAVLYNEQFF.

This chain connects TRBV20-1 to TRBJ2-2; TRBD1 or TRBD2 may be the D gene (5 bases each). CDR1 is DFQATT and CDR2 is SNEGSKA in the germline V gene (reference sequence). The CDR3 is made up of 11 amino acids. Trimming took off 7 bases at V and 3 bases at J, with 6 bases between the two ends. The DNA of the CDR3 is TGCAGTGTGGGGGACACCGGGGAGCTGTTTTTT. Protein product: CSVGDTGELFF.

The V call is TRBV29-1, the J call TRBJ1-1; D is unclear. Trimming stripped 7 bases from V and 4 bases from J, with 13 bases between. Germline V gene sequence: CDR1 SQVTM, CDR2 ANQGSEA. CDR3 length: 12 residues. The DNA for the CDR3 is TGCAGCGGTACACCACGCGCCACTGAAGCTTTCTTT. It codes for CSGTPRATEAFF.